The next 10 T cell receptor beta chains were all read from a single sample in a study of blood T cell repertoires in COVID-19. Only in-frame clones appear in the TCRdb table, and some are missing; sequencing was by immunoSEQ multiplex PCR. The sample holds approximately 270,000 clones; around nine tenths are singletons and the top ten take around 3.3%. Sequencing was done on a sample of peripheral blood. Receptor source: a man younger than 35 with active or convalescent COVID-19.

The chain links TRBV4-2 to TRBJ1-2; D unclear. Germline V CDR1 and CDR2: LGHNA, YNFKEQ. Trimming removed 0 bases from V and 3 bases from J, with 11 bases in between. The CDR3 length is 15 residues. In DNA form, the CDR3 reads TGTGCCAGCAGCCAAGACGGCCAGGCCGACTATGGCTACACCTTC. Protein product: CASSQDGQADYGYTF.

The chain carries TRBV19 and TRBJ2-1, with 11 bases lining up with TRBD2. The CDR3 consists of 15 residues. From germline, CDR1 is LNHDA and CDR2 SQIVND (reference sequence). V dropped 4 bases and J dropped 7; count of bases not matched to a gene: 6. This chain's CDR3 is CASSSLAGGGNEQFF. Written as DNA, the CDR3 is TGTGCCAGTAGTAGTTTAGCGGGAGGGGGGAATGAGCAGTTCTTC.

The chain links TRBV18 to TRBJ1-1; D unresolved. V lost 4 bases and J 4 bases, leaving 13 bases between the germline ends. CDR1 is KGHSH and CDR2 is LQKENI in the germline V gene. This CDR3 has 14 residues. The CDR3 is CASSLGQRGTEAFF. The CDR3 DNA reads as TGTGCCAGCTCACTCGGGCAGCGGGGCACTGAAGCTTTCTTT.

The rearrangement links TRBV27 to TRBJ1-1, with TRBD1 identical over 8 bases. After removal of 7 bases from V and 3 bases from J, the junction contained 4 bases not matched to a gene. Germline loops: CDR1 MNHEY, CDR2 SMNVEV (reference sequence). This CDR3 has 13 amino acids. The CDR3 bases are TGTGCCAGCACTCCACAGGGGGACACTGAAGCTTTCTTT. Translation gives CASTPQGDTEAFF.

This chain joins TRBV2 and TRBJ1-1; TRBD1 might be the D (5 bases). There are 13 residues in the CDR3. Germline CDR1 is SNHLY and CDR2 is FYNNEI. Trimming shortened V by 3 bases and J by 11 bases, and 16 bases separated the two germline ends. The CDR3 reads CASSEGPTVRAFF. Written as DNA, the CDR3 is TGTGCCAGCAGTGAGGGGCCCACCGTCCGGGCTTTCTTT.

The V gene is TRBV28, the J gene TRBJ1-5; 8 bases match TRBD1. The CDR3 extends over 15 amino acids. Trimming took 6 bases from V and 7 from J; bases not matched to a gene: 11. The germline gives CDR1 MDHEN, CDR2 SYDVKM. The DNA for the CDR3 is TGTGCCAGCAGCCTTAAATTCCAGGGGGCGCAGCCCCAGCATTTT. As protein: CASSLKFQGAQPQHF.

The chain couples TRBV4-3 to TRBJ1-3; D call uncertain. This CDR3 is built from 15 residues. The V gene's germline CDR1 is LGHNA and CDR2 YSLEER. V lost 0 bases to trimming and J lost 4 bases, with 10 bases between them. CDR3 residues: CASSQEATTGNTIYF. CDR3 sequence (DNA): TGCGCCAGCAGCCAAGAAGCGACTACAGGAAACACCATATATTTT.

V is TRBV2 and J is TRBJ1-1; D not resolved. This CDR3 is built from 15 residues. Trimming left V 0 bases short and J 1 base short, with 9 bases between. CDR1 and CDR2 from the germline V gene are SNHLY and FYNNEI. The CDR3 region has the DNA TGTGCCAGCAGTGAAGCGCAGAGAGGGAACACTGAAGCTTTCTTT. It yields the protein CASSEAQRGNTEAFF.

The rearrangement links TRBV18 to TRBJ2-1, with TRBD1 as a possible D gene (6 bases). Germline V gene lookup returns CDR1 KGHSH and CDR2 LQKENI. This CDR3 has 14 amino acids. Trimming cost V 2 bases and J 8 bases, with 13 bases left between them. The chain's CDR3 is CASSPGGFLYEQFF. The DNA of the CDR3 is TGTGCCAGCTCACCAGGGGGCTTTCTCTATGAGCAGTTCTTC.

The chain is built from TRBV29-1 and TRBJ2-1, with D possibly matching TRBD2 (7 bases). CDR1 is SQVTM and CDR2 is ANQGSEA in the germline V gene. V was trimmed by 4 bases and J by 8 bases, leaving 18 bases between them. The CDR3 contains 14 residues. The CDR3 bases are TGCAGCGTTGTGGGGGGGCGTAATATGGATGAGCAGTTCTTC. Protein sequence: CSVVGGRNMDEQFF.